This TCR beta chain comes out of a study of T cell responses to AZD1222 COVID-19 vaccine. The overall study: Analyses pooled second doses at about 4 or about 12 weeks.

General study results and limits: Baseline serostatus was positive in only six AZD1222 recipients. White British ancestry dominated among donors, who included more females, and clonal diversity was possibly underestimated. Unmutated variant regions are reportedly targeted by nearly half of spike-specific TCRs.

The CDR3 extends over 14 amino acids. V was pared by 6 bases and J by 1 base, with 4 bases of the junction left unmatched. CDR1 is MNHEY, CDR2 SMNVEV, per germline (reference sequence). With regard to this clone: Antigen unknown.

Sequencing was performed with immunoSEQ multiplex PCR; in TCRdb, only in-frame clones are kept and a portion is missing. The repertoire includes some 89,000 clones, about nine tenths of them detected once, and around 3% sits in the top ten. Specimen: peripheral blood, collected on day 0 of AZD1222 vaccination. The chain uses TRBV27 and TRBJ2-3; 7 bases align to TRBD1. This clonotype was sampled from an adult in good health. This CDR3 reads CASSRDRGTDTQYF. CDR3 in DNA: TGTGCCAGCAGCCGTGACAGGGGCACAGATACGCAGTATTTT.